A single sample gave rise to the 20 T cell receptor beta chains below, sequenced in a study of Graves' ophthalmopathy and Graves' hyperthyroidism. The TCR beta CDR3 regions underwent amplification from RNA transcripts. First-round RT-PCR with HTBI primers preceded a second-round multiplex PCR. MiXCR, run by TCRdb on the multiplex PCR reads, gives a single entry per CDR3 protein. The data contain about 660,000 distinct CDR3 sequences, over 40% of them singletons. The material sequenced was peripheral blood. These receptors were obtained from an adult man with Graves' ophthalmopathy.

The chain joins TRBV29-1 to TRBJ2-5; D may match TRBD1 or TRBD2 (5 bases each). The CDR3 has 14 residues. Per the germline V gene, CDR1 is SQVTM and CDR2 is ANQGSEA. V was cut by 4 bases and J by 1 base, with 13 bases left in between. CDR3 sequence: CSVVVVGAQETQYF. CDR3 nucleotide sequence: TGCAGCGTTGTTGTGGTCGGGGCCCAAGAGACCCAGTACTTC.

In this sample, this clonotype turned up many times. The chain is built from TRBV12-3 or TRBV12-4 and TRBJ1-3, with D perhaps matching TRBD1 (5 bases). Trimming left V 3 bases short and J 3 bases short, with 9 bases between. The CDR3 covers 14 residues. The CDR3 DNA follows: TGTGCCAGCAGTTTTGAGGGGATTGGAAACACCATATATTTT. Protein sequence: CASSFEGIGNTIYF.

The table lists this clonotype with many counts. The rearrangement joins TRBV19 to TRBJ1-2, with a tentative D call TRBD1 (6 bases). There are 16 residues in the CDR3. Between the trimmed V and J ends, which lost 6 bases and 2 bases, there was a span of 19 bases. The germline CDR1 and CDR2 sequences are LNHDA and SQIVND (reference sequence). The CDR3 sequence is CASSSRGARRNYGYTF. The CDR3 DNA follows: TGTGCCAGTAGCTCACGGGGGGCCCGCCGAAACTATGGCTACACCTTC.

To note about this clonotype: One end of the junction varies from germline; a read error may be responsible. The rearrangement uses TRBV7-2 and TRBJ2-2; TRBD1 or TRBD2 may be the D gene (5 bases each). Germline V CDR1 and CDR2: SGHTA, FQGNSA. This CDR3 region has 14 residues. The CDR3 DNA reads TGCGCCAGCAGTGCCCCAGGGACCTCTGGGGAGCTGTTTTTT. This codes for CASSAPGTSGELFF.

This chain connects TRBV29-1 to TRBJ1-2; tentative D call: TRBD1 (6 bases). Germline CDR1 reads SQVTM; CDR2 reads ANQGSEA. With 8 bases removed from V and 1 base from J, the gap between germline ends came to 14 bases. The CDR3 sequence is 13 residues long. In DNA form, the CDR3 reads TGCAGCTTAGTAGCCAGGGGTAACTATGGCTACACCTTC. Amino acids: CSLVARGNYGYTF.

The chain links TRBV29-1 to TRBJ1-2; D remains ambiguous. The CDR3 sequence is 12 residues long. Germline values: CDR1 SQVTM, CDR2 ANQGSEA. Trimming cost V 8 bases and J 6 bases, with 16 bases left between them. The CDR3 region is CSLSGPVDGYTF. The CDR3, as DNA: TGCAGCCTTTCCGGGCCGGTAGATGGCTACACCTTC.

The chain couples TRBV12-3 or TRBV12-4 to TRBJ2-5; 9 nucleotides agree with TRBD1. The CDR3 is made up of 15 amino acids. Germline trimming cut 4 bases from V and 3 bases from J; bases unmatched to any gene: 6. DNA of the CDR3: TGTGCCAGCAGTTCGTGGGGACAGGGAAAAGAGACCCAGTACTTC. Amino acid sequence: CASSSWGQGKETQYF.

This clonotype appeared many times. This chain joins TRBV19 and TRBJ1-5; D perhaps matches TRBD1 (5 bases). V lost 4 bases to trimming and J lost 6 bases, with 16 bases between them. Germline V gene sequence: CDR1 LNHDA, CDR2 SQIVND (reference sequence). This CDR3 contains 15 residues. The CDR3 reads CASSRAADGGQPQHF. CDR3 sequence (DNA): TGTGCCAGTAGTAGGGCGGCTGACGGGGGTCAGCCCCAGCATTTT.

This chain connects TRBV24-1 to TRBJ1-2; no reliable D call. CDR1 and CDR2 (germline): KGHDR, SFDVKD. The CDR3 consists of 12 residues. Trimming left V 6 bases short and J 4 bases short, with 8 bases between. The CDR3 protein is CATSSVGYGYTF. The CDR3, as DNA: TGTGCCACCAGTAGTGTTGGCTATGGCTACACCTTC.

The J gene is TRBJ2-5, the V gene TRBV29-1; D may match TRBD1 or TRBD2 (6 bases each). The V end was cut by 6 bases, the J end by 5 bases, with 10 bases between. The CDR3 extends over 11 amino acids. Germline V lookup: CDR1 SQVTM, CDR2 ANQGSEA. The CDR3 DNA is TGCAGCGTGGGGGGCGATGAGACCCAGTACTTC. It is translated as CSVGGDETQYF.

Of note for this clonotype: A clone one base away is much larger, so this may be a read error. J is TRBJ2-7 and V is TRBV7-8, with D maybe TRBD1 (6 bases). This CDR3 contains 13 residues. The germline V gene has CDR1 SGHVS and CDR2 FQNEAQ. CDR3 loop: CASSTRGGGEQHF. The CDR3 nucleotides read TGTGCCAGCAGCACCAGGGGTGGAGGCGAGCAGCACTTC.

This clonotype was observed at least ten times. V and J are TRBV19 and TRBJ2-7, with 8 positions matching TRBD1. Trimming cost V 9 bases and J 4 bases; bases outside gene matches: 11. This CDR3 has 14 residues. Per the germline V gene, CDR1 is LNHDA and CDR2 is SQIVND (reference sequence). CDR3 nucleotides: TGTGCCAGCCAAATTCGGACAGGGCCGTACGAGCAGTACTTC. This sequence encodes CASQIRTGPYEQYF.

In regard to this clonotype: Mismatch with germline at one junction end may stem from a read error. V gene TRBV7-9 combines with J gene TRBJ1-4; D ambiguous. CDR1 is SEHNR, CDR2 FQNEAQ, per germline (reference sequence). The CDR3 totals 13 residues. CDR3 residues: CASSQDRTGKLFF. CDR3 in DNA: TGCGCCAGCAGCCAAGATCGTACGGGGAAACTGTTTTTT.

There are many counts of this clonotype. The chain joins TRBV7-8 to TRBJ2-7, with TRBD1 matching 7 bases. In germline, CDR1 is SGHVS, CDR2 FQNEAQ. The CDR3 contains 16 residues. V was clipped by 2 bases and J by 1 base; unmatched bases: 8. The CDR3 DNA reads as TGTGCCAGCAGCTTAAGATCAGGGGGTGGGTCCTACGAGCAGTACTTC. Amino acid sequence: CASSLRSGGGSYEQYF.

This clonotype was picked up many times. This sequence joins TRBV7-9 and TRBJ1-6, with 7 bases fitting TRBD1. Per the germline V gene, CDR1 is SEHNR and CDR2 is FQNEAQ (reference sequence). The CDR3 sequence is 15 residues long. Trimming removed 2 bases from V and 13 bases from J; junction bases left unmatched: 11. In DNA, the CDR3 is TGTGCCAGCAGCTTATTGGGGACAGAGGCTGACCCCCTCCACTTT. Its translation is CASSLLGTEADPLHF.

There are a few counts of this clonotype. This CDR3 is CASRRQVLSSYNEQFF. The CDR3 DNA is TGTGCCAGTAGAAGACAGGTTTTGAGCTCCTACAATGAGCAGTTCTTC. The chain has TRBV19 and TRBJ2-1; maybe TRBD1 (6 bases). Germline V gene sequence: CDR1 LNHDA, CDR2 SQIVND (reference sequence). The CDR3 has 16 residues. V lost 6 bases, J lost 0 bases, and 15 bases lay in between.

This clonotype appeared a single time. The genes are TRBV29-1 and TRBJ1-4, with 7 nucleotides matching TRBD1. CDR1 SQVTM and CDR2 ANQGSEA come from the germline V gene. CDR3 size: 15 residues. V trimming: 6 bases; J trimming: 8 bases; junction bases outside the gene matches: 15. The CDR3 region has the DNA TGCAGCGTAGGGCGGACAGGAGTGGATTACGAAAAACTGTTTTTT. Translated, it gives CSVGRTGVDYEKLFF.

As regards this clonotype: With a much larger clone just one base away, this may be a read error. The chain recombines TRBV20-1 with TRBJ1-4, with D possibly being TRBD1 (5 bases). Germline lookup yields CDR1 DFQATT and CDR2 SNEGSKA (reference sequence). The CDR3 contains 13 residues. Trimming stripped 4 bases from V and 4 bases from J, with 10 bases between. CDR3 DNA sequence: TGCAGTGCTAACCCGGGGGATAATGAAAAACTGTTTTTT. It codes for CSANPGDNEKLFF.

This clonotype was recorded many times. The CDR3 spells CSVEGMTGELFF. CDR3 DNA sequence: TGCAGCGTTGAAGGCATGACCGGGGAGCTGTTTTTT. This chain links TRBV29-1 with TRBJ2-2; D gene unclear. The CDR3 consists of 12 residues. Germline V lookup: CDR1 SQVTM, CDR2 ANQGSEA. V was clipped by 1 base and J by 5 bases, with 5 bases between them.

This clonotype was observed at least ten times. The chain uses TRBV20-1 and TRBJ2-5, with 16 bases lining up with TRBD2. Germline V gene data show CDR1 as DFQATT and CDR2 as SNEGSKA (reference sequence). The CDR3 loop spans 16 amino acids. V was clipped by 6 bases and J by 1 base; unmatched bases: 5. This CDR3 reads CSAPGTSGRAQETQYF. CDR3 nucleotide sequence: TGCAGTGCGCCCGGGACTAGCGGGAGGGCCCAAGAGACCCAGTACTTC.